This TCR beta chain was captured by sequencing in a study of regulatory T cells in long-lasting Graves disease. About the study: Recently diagnosed Graves' patients had received antithyroid drugs for under 3 months.

Trimming stripped 7 bases from V and 0 bases from J, with 6 bases between. Looked up from germline, CDR1 is SNHLY and CDR2 is FYNNEI. The CDR3 runs to 12 residues. Notes on this clonotype: Its antigen is currently unknown.

Construction of TCR beta libraries relied on iRepertoire HTBI primers and on Arm-PCR targeting CDR3 regions. Each CDR3 protein gets one entry after TCRdb re-called the multiplex PCR reads with MiXCR. Among 370,000 or so distinct CDR3 sequences listed, about 16% were seen once. This sample's time point: newly diagnosed GD, antithyroid drugs for less than 3 months. Extracted RNA from PBMCs served as the source of the TCR library. The study, taken as a whole, reports: With 2,500 to 3,000 shared public clonotypes, persistent patients exceeded new patients, who shared over 950.

These data were also filed under a second study, of T cells in Graves' hyperthyroidism and ophthalmopathy.

The material sequenced was peripheral blood mononuclear cells (PBMCs), taken at new diagnosis, from a patient treated with antithyroid drugs. The chain joins TRBV2 to TRBJ1-1; no reliable D call. The TCR comes from a woman between 18 and 29 years old with Graves disease. In DNA, the CDR3 is TGTGCCAGCATGGGAATGAACACTGAAGCTTTCTTT. Amino acids: CASMGMNTEAFF.